The next 10 T cell receptor beta chains were all read from a single sample in a study of human T cells and chemical hapten exposure. TCRdb itself ran the RACE reads through MiXCR, one entry per CDR3 protein. The table lists tens of thousands of distinct CDR3 sequences, about a tenth of them singletons. Sample time point: pre-sensitization, week 0. Stated treatment: therapeutic diphenylcyclopropenone sensitization with weekly scalp DPC. The starting material, unfractionated whole blood, was used for total RNA extraction. This specimen consisted of whole blood, obtained in connection with sensitization to the hapten diphenylcyclopropenone (DPC). The origin of the receptors is a man aged 45-60 years with alopecia areata. Some clones in this sample may be carry-over from other donors' samples.

This clonotype was recorded at least ten times. The chain employs TRBV29-1 and TRBJ2-1, with D possibly being TRBD2 (5 bases). Deletions cut 4 bases from V and 8 bases from J, with 18 bases between. The germline V gene has CDR1 SQVTM and CDR2 ANQGSEA. The CDR3 runs 14 residues. This chain's CDR3 is CSVAGFGVKDEQFF. In DNA, the CDR3 is TGCAGCGTTGCGGGGTTCGGAGTAAAAGATGAGCAGTTCTTC.

The table lists this clonotype with a few counts. Here the CDR3 reads CSARRRVRAKNIQYF. The CDR3 region has the DNA TGCAGTGCTAGGCGGAGGGTCCGAGCCAAAAACATTCAGTACTTC. The chain joins TRBV20-1 to TRBJ2-4; D is possibly TRBD2 (6 bases). V was shortened by 3 bases and J by 0 bases, with 12 bases between the two germline ends. Germline V gene sequence: CDR1 DFQATT, CDR2 SNEGSKA (reference sequence). The CDR3 has 15 residues.

This clonotype was picked up many times. The rearrangement joins TRBV12-3 or TRBV12-4 to TRBJ2-3; no clear D gene. This CDR3 is 11 amino acids long. The germline V and J ends were trimmed by 3 bases and 4 bases, with 2 bases remaining between them. The CDR3 DNA sequence: TGTGCCAGCAGTTTGGCAGATACGCAGTATTTT. Translating gives CASSLADTQYF.

V usage is TRBV6-6 and J usage is TRBJ1-4; 7 bases align to TRBD1. The V segment lost 6 bases and the J segment 5 bases; nucleotides outside the gene matches: 9. This CDR3 is built from 15 residues. From germline, CDR1 is MNHNY and CDR2 SVGAGI (reference sequence). The CDR3 here is CASSATDRINEKLFF. Written as DNA, the CDR3 is TGTGCCAGCAGCGCAACGGACAGGATCAATGAAAAACTGTTTTTT.

This clonotype was detected ten times or more. The chain carries TRBV28 and TRBJ1-5; maybe TRBD1 (6 bases). This CDR3 has 16 amino acids. The V end lost 4 bases, the J end lost 2 bases, and 15 bases lay between the germline ends. Germline V gene sequence: CDR1 MDHEN, CDR2 SYDVKM. CDR3 amino acids: CASSSYQQGGNQPQHF. CDR3 in DNA: TGTGCCAGCAGTTCATACCAACAGGGAGGCAATCAGCCCCAGCATTTT.

In this sample, this clonotype turned up many times. The V call is TRBV10-2, the J call TRBJ2-1; TRBD2 matches 12 bases. The V segment lost 6 bases and the J segment 8 bases; nucleotides outside the gene matches: 8. The CDR3 is made up of 15 amino acids. CDR1 and CDR2 (germline): WSHSY, SAAADI. DNA for the CDR3: TGCGCCAGCAGAGGGACTAGCGGGCCATGGGATGAGCAGTTCTTC. Translating gives CASRGTSGPWDEQFF.

This clonotype was counted at least ten times. The chain employs TRBV5-1 and TRBJ1-1; D remains unclear. The V gene lost 4 bases and the J gene lost 7 bases, with 17 bases spanning the gap. The CDR3 has 14 amino acids. Germline V lookup: CDR1 SGHRS, CDR2 YFSETQ. CDR3 DNA: TGCGCCAGCAGCCCCGGCACAACAGTCTATGAAGCTTTCTTT. Translating gives CASSPGTTVYEAFF.

This clonotype was picked up a small number of times. The genes are TRBV20-1 and TRBJ2-3, with 9 bases that match TRBD1. The V and J ends lost 3 bases and 1 base, in that order; junction bases with no gene match: 5. The CDR3 is made up of 15 amino acids. Germline V gene sequence: CDR1 DFQATT, CDR2 SNEGSKA (reference sequence). The CDR3 reads CSARPDRGGTDTQYF. The CDR3 region has the DNA TGCAGTGCTAGGCCGGACAGGGGCGGCACAGATACGCAGTATTTT.

This clonotype occurred many times. V is TRBV11-3 and J is TRBJ2-1; possible D gene TRBD2, 9 bases. V shed 7 bases and J shed 9 bases, with 19 bases lying between them. This CDR3 has 14 residues. Germline CDR1 and CDR2: SGHNT and YENEEA. The CDR3 DNA follows: TGTGCCAGCACGTCTAGCGGGACAGGAGGTGAGCAGTTCTTC. This gives the protein CASTSSGTGGEQFF. Combining the CDR3 with reference TRBV11-3 and TRBJ2-1 gives the whole variable domain EAGVVQSPRYKIIEKKQPVAFWCNPISGHNTLYWYLQNLGQGPELLIRYENEEAVDDSQLPKDRFSAERLKGVDSTLKIQPAELGDSAVYLCASTSSGTGGEQFFGPGTRLTVL.

The chain joins TRBV28 to TRBJ1-2; D is unclear. Trimming took 2 bases from V and 4 from J, leaving 8 bases between them. CDR1 and CDR2 (germline): MDHEN, SYDVKM. The CDR3 extends over 13 amino acids. CDR3 in amino acids: CASSLKPAYGYTF. CDR3 nucleotide sequence: TGTGCCAGCAGTTTAAAGCCCGCCTATGGCTACACCTTC.